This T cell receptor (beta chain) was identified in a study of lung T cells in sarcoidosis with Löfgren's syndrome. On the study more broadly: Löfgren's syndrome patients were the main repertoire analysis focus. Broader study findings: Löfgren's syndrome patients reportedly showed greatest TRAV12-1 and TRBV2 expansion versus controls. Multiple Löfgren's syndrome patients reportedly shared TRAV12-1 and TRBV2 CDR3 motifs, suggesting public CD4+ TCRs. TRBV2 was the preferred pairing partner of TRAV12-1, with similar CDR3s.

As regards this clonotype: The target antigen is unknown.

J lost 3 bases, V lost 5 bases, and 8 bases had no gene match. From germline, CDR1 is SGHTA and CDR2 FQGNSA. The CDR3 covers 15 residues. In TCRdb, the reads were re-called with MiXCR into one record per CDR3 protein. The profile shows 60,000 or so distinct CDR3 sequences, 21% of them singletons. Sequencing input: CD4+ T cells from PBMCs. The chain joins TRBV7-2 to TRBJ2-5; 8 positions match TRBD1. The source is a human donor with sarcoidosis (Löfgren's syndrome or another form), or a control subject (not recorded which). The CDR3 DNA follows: TGTGCCAGCAGCCTCGGCGGGACAGGTGAAGAGACCCAGTACTTC. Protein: CASSLGGTGEETQYF.